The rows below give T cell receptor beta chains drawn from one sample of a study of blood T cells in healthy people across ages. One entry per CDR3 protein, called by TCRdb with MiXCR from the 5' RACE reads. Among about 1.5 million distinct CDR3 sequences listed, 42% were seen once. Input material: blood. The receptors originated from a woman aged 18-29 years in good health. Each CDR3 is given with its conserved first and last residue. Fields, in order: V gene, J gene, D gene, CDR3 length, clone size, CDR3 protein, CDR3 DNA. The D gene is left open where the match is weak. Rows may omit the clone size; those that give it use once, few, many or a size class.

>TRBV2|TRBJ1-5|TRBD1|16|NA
CASSETGTTFNQPQHF
TGTGCCAGCAGTGAGACAGGGACCACCTTTAATCAGCCCCAGCATTTT
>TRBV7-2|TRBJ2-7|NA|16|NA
CASSSILVIPPYEQYF
TGTGCCAGCAGCTCAATCTTAGTAATCCCTCCCTACGAGCAGTACTTC
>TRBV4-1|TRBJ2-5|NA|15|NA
CASSRSSDGGNEQYF
TGCGCCAGCAGCCGGTCCTCCGACGGTGGCAATGAGCAGTACTTC
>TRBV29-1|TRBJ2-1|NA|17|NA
CSVEDLGGLSSYNEQFF
TGCAGCGTTGAAGATCTAGGGGGGTTGAGCTCCTACAATGAGCAGTTCTTC
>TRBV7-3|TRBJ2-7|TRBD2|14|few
CASSLSGGATEQYF
TGTGCCAGCAGCTTAAGCGGGGGGGCCACCGAGCAGTACTTC
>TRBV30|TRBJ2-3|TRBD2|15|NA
CAWRGDSGGADTQYF
TGTGCCTGGAGAGGCGATAGCGGGGGGGCAGATACGCAGTATTTT
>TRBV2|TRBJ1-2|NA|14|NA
CASSALILNYGYTF
TGTGCCAGCAGTGCACTTATCCTTAACTATGGCTACACCTTC
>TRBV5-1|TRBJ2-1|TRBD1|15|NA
CASSRGQGQYNEQFF
TGCGCCAGCAGCCGGGGACAGGGACAATACAATGAGCAGTTCTTC
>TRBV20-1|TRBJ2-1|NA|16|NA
CSARDLTAFPYNEQFF
TGCAGTGCTAGAGACCTGACCGCCTTCCCCTACAATGAGCAGTTCTTC
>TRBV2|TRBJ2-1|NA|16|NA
CASSELTPKDYNEQFF
TGTGCCAGCAGTGAATTGACTCCCAAGGATTACAATGAGCAGTTCTTC
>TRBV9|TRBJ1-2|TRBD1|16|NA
CACSPLQTGNYYGYTF
TGTGCCTGCAGCCCCCTCCAGACAGGGAACTACTATGGCTACACCTTC
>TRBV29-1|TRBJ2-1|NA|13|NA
CSVETVSYNEQFF
TGCAGCGTTGAGACAGTCTCCTACAATGAGCAGTTCTTC
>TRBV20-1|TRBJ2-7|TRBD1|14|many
CSAFPGQGAYEQYF
TGCAGTGCTTTTCCGGGACAGGGGGCCTACGAGCAGTACTTC
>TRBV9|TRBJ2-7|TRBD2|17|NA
CASSVGTSGSWTGEQYF
TGTGCCAGCAGCGTAGGGACTAGCGGGAGTTGGACAGGCGAGCAGTACTTC
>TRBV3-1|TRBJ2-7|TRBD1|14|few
CASSLTGTGDEQYF
TGTGCCAGCAGCCTAACCGGGACAGGGGACGAGCAGTACTTC
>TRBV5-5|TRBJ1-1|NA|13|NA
CASSIDSGTEAFF
TGTGCCAGCAGCATTGACAGCGGCACTGAAGCTTTCTTT
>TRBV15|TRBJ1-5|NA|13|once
CATSSTRNQPQHF
TGTGCCACCAGCAGCACGCGTAATCAGCCCCAGCATTTT
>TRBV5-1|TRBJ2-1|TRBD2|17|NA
CASSLIFGLAGGNEQFF
TGCGCCAGCAGCTTGATTTTTGGACTAGCGGGAGGAAATGAGCAGTTCTTC
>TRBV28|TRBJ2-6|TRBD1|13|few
CASSQGQLVVLTF
TGTGCCAGCAGTCAGGGACAGCTCGTCGTCCTGACTTTC
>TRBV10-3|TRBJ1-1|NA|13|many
CAISDRGNTEAFF
TGTGCCATCAGTGACAGGGGGAACACTGAAGCTTTCTTT
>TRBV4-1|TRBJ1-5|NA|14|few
CASSQGFVDQPQHF
TGCGCCAGCAGCCAAGGGTTTGTGGATCAGCCCCAGCATTTT
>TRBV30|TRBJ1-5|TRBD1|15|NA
CVWGMDREEYQPQHF
TGTGTCTGGGGAATGGACAGGGAAGAATATCAGCCCCAGCATTTT
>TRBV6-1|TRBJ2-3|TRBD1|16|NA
CASSERRIGGNQPQYF
TGTGCCAGCAGTGAAAGGAGGATAGGGGGCAATCAGCCCCAGTATTTT
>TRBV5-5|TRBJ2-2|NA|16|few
CASTLGLTASTGELFF
TGTGCCAGCACCTTGGGGTTGACAGCATCCACCGGGGAGCTGTTTTTT
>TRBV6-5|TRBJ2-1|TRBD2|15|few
CASRRGLAAGNEQFF
TGTGCCAGCAGGCGCGGACTAGCAGCAGGAAATGAGCAGTTCTTC
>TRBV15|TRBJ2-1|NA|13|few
CATRPWPYNEQFF
TGTGCCACCCGCCCTTGGCCCTACAATGAGCAGTTCTTC
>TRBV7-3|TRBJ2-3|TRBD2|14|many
CASSLGTSSDTQYF
TGTGCCAGCAGCCTAGGGACTAGCAGCGATACGCAGTATTTT
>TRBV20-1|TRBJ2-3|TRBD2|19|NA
CSAPTPGLAGGRTRDTQYF
TGCAGTGCGCCTACGCCGGGACTAGCGGGGGGACGGACCAGAGATACGCAGTATTTT
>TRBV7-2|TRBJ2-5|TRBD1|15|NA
CASSSTPQGNNEQYF
TGTGCCAGCAGCTCCACCCCACAGGGGAACAATGAGCAGTACTTC
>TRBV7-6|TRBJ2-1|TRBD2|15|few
CASSFSGGGYNEQFF
TGTGCCAGCAGCTTTAGCGGGGGGGGGTACAATGAGCAGTTCTTC
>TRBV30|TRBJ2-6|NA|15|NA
CAWEQESSGANVLTF
TGTGCCTGGGAGCAGGAGAGCTCTGGGGCCAACGTCCTGACTTTC
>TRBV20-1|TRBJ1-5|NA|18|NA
CSATSLGRDWTSNQPQHF
TGCAGTGCCACCTCCCTGGGAAGGGACTGGACAAGCAATCAGCCCCAGCATTTT
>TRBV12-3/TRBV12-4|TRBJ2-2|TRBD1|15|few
CASSSTGSDTGELFF
TGTGCCAGCAGTTCGACAGGGTCGGACACCGGGGAGCTGTTTTTT
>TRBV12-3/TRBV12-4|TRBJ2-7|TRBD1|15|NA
CASSVYGTGDYEQYF
TGTGCCAGCAGTGTTTACGGGACAGGGGATTACGAGCAGTACTTC
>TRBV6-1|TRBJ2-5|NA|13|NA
CATLLLGRETQYF
TGTGCCACCCTCTTACTAGGGAGGGAGACCCAGTACTTC
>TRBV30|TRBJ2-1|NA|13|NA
CAWSGTAVNEQFF
TGTGCCTGGAGTGGGACGGCTGTTAATGAGCAGTTCTTC
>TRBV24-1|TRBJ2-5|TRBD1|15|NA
CATSDPGQHQETQYF
TGTGCCACCAGTGACCCGGGACAGCACCAAGAGACCCAGTACTTC
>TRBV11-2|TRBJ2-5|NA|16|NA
CASSSVVGEIKETQYF
TGTGCCAGCAGCTCCGTCGTCGGGGAAATCAAAGAGACCCAGTACTTC
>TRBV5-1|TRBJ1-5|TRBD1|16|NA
CASSSGQGSDYQPQHF
TGCGCCAGCAGCAGCGGACAGGGGTCAGATTATCAGCCCCAGCATTTT
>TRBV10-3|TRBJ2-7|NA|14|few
CAISDKLQSYEQYF
TGTGCCATCAGTGATAAGCTTCAGTCCTACGAGCAGTACTTC
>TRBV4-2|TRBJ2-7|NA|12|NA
CASSHRDNEQYF
TGTGCCAGCAGCCACCGGGACAATGAGCAGTACTTC
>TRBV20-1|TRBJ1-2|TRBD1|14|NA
CSARDDRTGYGYTF
TGCAGTGCTAGAGATGATCGGACAGGGTATGGCTACACCTTC
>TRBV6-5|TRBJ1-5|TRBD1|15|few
CASRRSRGDNQPQHF
TGTGCCAGCAGGCGATCCAGGGGGGACAATCAGCCCCAGCATTTT
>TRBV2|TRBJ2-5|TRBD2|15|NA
CASSPLGRGVETQYF
TGTGCCAGCAGCCCCTTGGGACGGGGGGTGGAGACCCAGTACTTC
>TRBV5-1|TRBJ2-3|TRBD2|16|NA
CASSYFAGDLPDTQYF
TGCGCCAGCAGCTACTTTGCGGGGGACCTCCCAGATACGCAGTATTTT
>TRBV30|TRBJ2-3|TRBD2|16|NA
CAWSPGLAGSGDTQYF
TGTGCCTGGAGCCCGGGACTAGCGGGGAGTGGGGATACGCAGTATTTT